This note documents a single T cell receptor beta chain sequence. The sample belongs to a study of blood T cells in healthy people across ages. The CDR3 loop spans 13 amino acids. The V end was cut by 4 bases, the J end by 4 bases, with 10 bases between. CDR1 is MGHDK, CDR2 SYGVNS, per germline. A second PCR, run for roughly 7 to 11 cycles, used a sample-barcoded 5' primer plus a J-beta primer mix. A single record per CDR3 protein comes from TCRdb applying MiXCR to the 5' RACE reads. The table records 600,000 to 1,000,000 distinct CDR3 sequences, 20% to 25% of them present only once. The data were also submitted as part of a second study, on T cells of mothers and their children. As that study records: Persisting microchimeric T cell clones went undetected.

Sequencing was carried out using blood. The chain employs TRBV25-1 and TRBJ1-1; no firm D call. The origin of this receptor is a boy aged 5-17 years in good health. CDR3 sequence: CASSGAGSTEAFF. For the CDR3, the DNA is TGTGCCAGCAGTGGAGCAGGAAGCACTGAAGCTTTCTTT.